This T cell receptor beta chain was captured in a study of CD8+CD57+ T cells in acquired aplastic anemia. Genomic DNA provided the template from which TCR beta VDJ and CDR3 profiles were obtained. Each CDR3 protein is one row after TCRdb ran MiXCR on the reads. In the table there are around 400,000 distinct CDR3 sequences, about two thirds of which are singletons. Between the trimmed V and J ends, which lost 5 bases and 6 bases, there was a span of 16 bases. Germline lookup yields CDR1 SGHVS and CDR2 FNYEAQ. The CDR3 has 14 amino acids. In its sample, this clonotype was seen a few times. The sequenced sample was sorted CD4+, CD8+, or CD8+CD57+ T cells (not recorded which) from PBMCs. V and J are TRBV7-6 and TRBJ1-2; D gene unclear. This receptor was taken from a human donor in good health, serving as a control. CDR3 region: CASSPRPFEDGYTF. The CDR3 bases are TGTGCCAGCAGCCCACGACCCTTTGAGGATGGCTACACCTTC.